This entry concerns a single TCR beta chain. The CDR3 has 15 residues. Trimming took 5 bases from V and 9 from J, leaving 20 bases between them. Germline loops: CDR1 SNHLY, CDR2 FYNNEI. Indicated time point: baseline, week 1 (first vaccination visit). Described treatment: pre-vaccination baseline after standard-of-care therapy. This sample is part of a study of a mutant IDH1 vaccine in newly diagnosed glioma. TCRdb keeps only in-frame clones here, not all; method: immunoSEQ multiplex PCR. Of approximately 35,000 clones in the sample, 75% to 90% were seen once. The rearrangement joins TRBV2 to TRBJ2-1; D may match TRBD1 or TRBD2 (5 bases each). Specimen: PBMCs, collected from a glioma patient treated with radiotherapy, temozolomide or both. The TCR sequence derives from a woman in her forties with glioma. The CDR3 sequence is CASSPTGTLRVEQFF. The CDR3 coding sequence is TGTGCCAGCAGTCCCACCGGGACCCTCCGGGTTGAGCAGTTCTTC.